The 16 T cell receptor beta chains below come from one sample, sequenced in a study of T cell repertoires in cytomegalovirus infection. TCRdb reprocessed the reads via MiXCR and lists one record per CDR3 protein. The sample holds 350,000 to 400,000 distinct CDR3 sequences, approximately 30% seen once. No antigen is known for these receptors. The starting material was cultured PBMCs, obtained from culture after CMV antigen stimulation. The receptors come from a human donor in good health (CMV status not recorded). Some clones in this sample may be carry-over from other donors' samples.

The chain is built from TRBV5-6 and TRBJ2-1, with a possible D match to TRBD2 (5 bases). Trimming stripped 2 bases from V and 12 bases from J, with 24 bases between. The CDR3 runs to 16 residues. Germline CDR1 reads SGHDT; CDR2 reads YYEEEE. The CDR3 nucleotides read TGTGCCAGCAGCTTAGCCTCGGGATATGGGCTGTTGGGGCAGTTCTTC. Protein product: CASSLASGYGLLGQFF.

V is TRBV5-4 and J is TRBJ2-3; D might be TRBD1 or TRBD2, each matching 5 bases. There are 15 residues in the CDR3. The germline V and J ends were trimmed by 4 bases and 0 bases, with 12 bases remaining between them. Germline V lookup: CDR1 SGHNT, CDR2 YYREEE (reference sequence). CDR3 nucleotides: TGTGCCAGCAGCCTCGGGGCTAGCAGCACAGATACGCAGTATTTT. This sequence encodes CASSLGASSTDTQYF.

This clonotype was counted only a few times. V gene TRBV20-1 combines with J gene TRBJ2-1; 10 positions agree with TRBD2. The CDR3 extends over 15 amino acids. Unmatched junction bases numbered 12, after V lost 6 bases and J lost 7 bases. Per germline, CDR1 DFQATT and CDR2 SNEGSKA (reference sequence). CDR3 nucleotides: TGCAGTGCAGGGGCTAGCGGGAGTAGTTGGAATGAGCAGTTCTTC. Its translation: CSAGASGSSWNEQFF.

CDR3 in amino acids: CASSLLVQGDSNQPQHF. Here the CDR3 DNA reads TGTGCCAGCAGCTTGCTTGTCCAGGGAGATAGCAATCAGCCCCAGCATTTT. The chain employs TRBV5-5 and TRBJ1-5, with a tentative D call TRBD1 (5 bases). In germline, CDR1 is SGHKS, CDR2 YYEKEE (reference sequence). The ends were cut back, 1 base at V and 0 bases at J, with 14 bases in the middle. This CDR3 has 17 residues. Complete variable domain (other parts from reference TRBV5-5 and TRBJ1-5): DAGVTQSPTHLIKTRGQQVTLRCSPISGHKSVSWYQQVLGQGPQFIFQYYEKEERGRGNFPDRFSARQFPNYSSELNVNALLLGDSALYLCASSLLVQGDSNQPQHFGDGTRLSIL.

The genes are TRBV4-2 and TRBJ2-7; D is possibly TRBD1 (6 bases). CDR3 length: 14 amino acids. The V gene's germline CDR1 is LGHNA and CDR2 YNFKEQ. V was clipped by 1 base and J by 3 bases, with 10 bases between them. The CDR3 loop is CASSQGVQGYEQYF. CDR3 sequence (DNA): TGTGCCAGCAGCCAAGGGGTACAGGGCTACGAGCAGTACTTC.

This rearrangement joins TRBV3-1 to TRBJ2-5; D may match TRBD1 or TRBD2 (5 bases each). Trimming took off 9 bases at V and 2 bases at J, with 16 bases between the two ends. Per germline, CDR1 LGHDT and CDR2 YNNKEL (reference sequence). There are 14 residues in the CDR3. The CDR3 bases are TGTGCCAGTTCTGATATGGGGGTACAAGAGACCCAGTACTTC. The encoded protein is CASSDMGVQETQYF.

This CDR3 reads CASSLAVGSPIYNEQFF. The CDR3 DNA sequence: TGTGCCAGCAGCTTAGCAGTTGGGAGCCCTATTTACAATGAGCAGTTCTTC. The V gene is TRBV7-2, the J gene TRBJ2-1; D perhaps matches TRBD2 (5 bases). Looked up from germline, CDR1 is SGHTA and CDR2 is FQGNSA. V lost 0 bases, J lost 4 bases, and 16 bases lay in between. This CDR3 region has 17 residues.

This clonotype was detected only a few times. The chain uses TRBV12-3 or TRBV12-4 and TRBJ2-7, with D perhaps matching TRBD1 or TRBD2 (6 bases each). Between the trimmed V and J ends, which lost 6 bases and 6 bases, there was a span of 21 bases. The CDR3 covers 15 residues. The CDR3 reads CASRPDWGARGEQYF. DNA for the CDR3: TGTGCCAGCAGGCCCGATTGGGGGGCCCGTGGCGAGCAGTACTTC.

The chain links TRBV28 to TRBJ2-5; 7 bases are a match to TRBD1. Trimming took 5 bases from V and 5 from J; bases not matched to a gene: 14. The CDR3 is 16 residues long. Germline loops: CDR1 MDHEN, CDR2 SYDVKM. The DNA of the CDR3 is TGTGCCAGCAGTCTACTAGAGACAGGGCCGAGGGAGACCCAGTACTTC. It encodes CASSLLETGPRETQYF.

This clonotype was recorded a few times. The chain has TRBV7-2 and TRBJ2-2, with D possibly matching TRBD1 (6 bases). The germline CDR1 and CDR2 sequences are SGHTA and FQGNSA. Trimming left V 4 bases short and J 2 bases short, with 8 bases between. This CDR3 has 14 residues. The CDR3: CASSYGTNTGELFF. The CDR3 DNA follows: TGTGCCAGCAGCTACGGGACAAACACCGGGGAGCTGTTTTTT.

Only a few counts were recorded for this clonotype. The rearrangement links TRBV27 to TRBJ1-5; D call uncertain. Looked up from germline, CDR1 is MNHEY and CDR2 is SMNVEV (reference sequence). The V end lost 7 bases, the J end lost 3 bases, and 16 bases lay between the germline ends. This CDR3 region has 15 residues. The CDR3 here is CASTRTAIPNQPQHF. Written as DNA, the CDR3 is TGTGCCAGCACCCGCACGGCGATCCCCAATCAGCCCCAGCATTTT.

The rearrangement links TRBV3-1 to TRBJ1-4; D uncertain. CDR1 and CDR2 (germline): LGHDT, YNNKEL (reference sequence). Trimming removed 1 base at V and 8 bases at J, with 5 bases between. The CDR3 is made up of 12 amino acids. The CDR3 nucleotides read TGTGCCAGCAGCCAAGTTGGGGAAAAACTGTTTTTT. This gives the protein CASSQVGEKLFF.

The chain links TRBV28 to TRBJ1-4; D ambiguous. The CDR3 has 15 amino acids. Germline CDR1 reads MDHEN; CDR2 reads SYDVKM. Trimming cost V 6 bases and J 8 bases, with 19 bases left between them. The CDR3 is CASSLLLPGGEKLFF. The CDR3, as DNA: TGTGCCAGCAGCCTTCTATTACCGGGAGGAGAAAAACTGTTTTTT.

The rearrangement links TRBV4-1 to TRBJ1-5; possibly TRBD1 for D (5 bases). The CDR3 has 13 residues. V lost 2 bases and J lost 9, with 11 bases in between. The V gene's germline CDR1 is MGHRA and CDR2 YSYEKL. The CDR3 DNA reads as TGCGCCAGCAGCCAAAAGCCCGGGGGGCCCCAGCATTTT. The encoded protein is CASSQKPGGPQHF.

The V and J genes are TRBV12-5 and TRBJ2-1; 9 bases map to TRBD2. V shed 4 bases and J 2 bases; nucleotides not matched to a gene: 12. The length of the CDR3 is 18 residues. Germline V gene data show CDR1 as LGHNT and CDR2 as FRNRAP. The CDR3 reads CASGWSSGTIYAYNEQFF. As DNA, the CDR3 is TGTGCTAGTGGTTGGTCTAGCGGGACAATCTATGCCTACAATGAGCAGTTCTTC.

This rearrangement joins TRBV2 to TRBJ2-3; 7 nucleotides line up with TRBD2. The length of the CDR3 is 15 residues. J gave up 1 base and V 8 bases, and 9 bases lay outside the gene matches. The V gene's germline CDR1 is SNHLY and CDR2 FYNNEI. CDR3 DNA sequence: TGTGCCAGCCGCCTCGCTAGCGGAGGCACAGATACGCAGTATTTT. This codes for CASRLASGGTDTQYF.